One sample yielded the 9 T cell receptor beta chains listed below, sequenced in a study of cytomegalovirus exposure and HLA in healthy donors. Primers included in the PCR were 60 Vbeta and 13 Jbeta primers. Sequencing used immunoSEQ multiplex PCR; TCRdb keeps in-frame clones, though not all of them. The table has under 200,000 clones, around 87% seen once. The sample comprised PBMCs. These receptors came from a boy younger than 10 in good health and CMV-seronegative.

The chain carries TRBV4-2 and TRBJ1-2, with D maybe TRBD1 (6 bases). The CDR3 runs 15 residues. From germline, CDR1 is LGHNA and CDR2 YNFKEQ. The V and J ends lost 4 bases and 3 bases respectively, with 15 bases between them. The CDR3 region has the DNA TGTGCCAGCAGCCCCGGGACATTAATCTACTATGGCTACACCTTC. Residues: CASSPGTLIYYGYTF.

V gene TRBV28 combines with J gene TRBJ1-2, with 7 bases lining up with TRBD1. Germline values: CDR1 MDHEN, CDR2 SYDVKM. CDR3 size: 14 residues. J was trimmed by 8 bases and V by 5 bases; bases with no gene match: 11. CDR3 nucleotides: TGTGCCAGCAGTATACTACCGGGACAGAGCGGCTACACCTTC. Amino acid sequence: CASSILPGQSGYTF.

V and J are TRBV30 and TRBJ2-2, with a tentative D call TRBD1 (5 bases). The CDR3 runs to 13 residues. Germline CDR1 is GTSNPN and CDR2 is SVGIG (reference sequence). V gave up 2 bases and J gave up 4 bases, with 8 bases separating them. The CDR3 protein is CAWSLTVTGELFF. The CDR3 nucleotides are TGTGCCTGGAGTTTGACAGTCACCGGGGAGCTGTTTTTT.

The chain recombines TRBV28 with TRBJ2-7, with D tentatively TRBD2 (5 bases). The CDR3 sequence is 14 residues long. V shed 2 bases and J shed 0 bases, with 8 bases lying between them. Germline CDR1 is MDHEN and CDR2 is SYDVKM. CDR3 amino acids: CASSLEGSSYEQYF. CDR3 sequence (DNA): TGTGCCAGCAGTTTAGAGGGTAGCTCCTACGAGCAGTACTTC.

This chain links TRBV10-3 with TRBJ1-5; 10 positions match TRBD1. The CDR3 sequence is 14 residues long. CDR1 is ENHRY, CDR2 SYGVKD, per germline. V shed 10 bases and J 2 bases; nucleotides not matched to a gene: 5. The CDR3 DNA reads TGTGCCAGCCAGACAGGGGGCGGCAATCAGCCCCAGCATTTT. Translating it yields CASQTGGGNQPQHF.

The chain is built from TRBV5-1 and TRBJ1-4, with 7 nucleotides matching TRBD1. The V segment lost 4 bases and the J segment 3 bases; nucleotides outside the gene matches: 3. This CDR3 has 14 residues. Germline-derived CDR1 and CDR2 are SGHRS and YFSETQ. The CDR3 nucleotides are TGCGCCAGCAGCCATGACAGGGCTAATGAAAAACTGTTTTTT. Protein: CASSHDRANEKLFF.

The rearrangement uses TRBV18 and TRBJ2-1; 11 bases align to TRBD2. CDR3 size: 14 residues. The germline gives CDR1 KGHSH, CDR2 LQKENI. J lost 10 bases, V lost 3 bases, and 5 bases had no gene match. The CDR3 DNA reads TGTGCCAGCTCACCGACTAGCGGGGAGGGGGAGCAGTTCTTC. Translated: CASSPTSGEGEQFF.

The chain uses TRBV18 and TRBJ2-1; a possible D gene is TRBD1 (6 bases). This CDR3 is 13 amino acids long. The germline V gene has CDR1 KGHSH and CDR2 LQKENI. Trimming took off 3 bases at V and 5 bases at J, with 8 bases between the two ends. CDR3 nucleotide sequence: TGTGCCAGCTCACCCCGGGACAACAATGAGCAGTTCTTC. It is translated as CASSPRDNNEQFF.

The rearrangement links TRBV2 to TRBJ2-1; D might be TRBD2 (6 bases). The CDR3 spans 16 residues. CDR1 is SNHLY, CDR2 FYNNEI, per germline. Trimming cost V 2 bases and J 6 bases, with 17 bases left between them. This CDR3 reads CASSEWDSPRTNEQFF. DNA for the CDR3: TGTGCCAGCAGTGAATGGGACTCTCCAAGGACCAATGAGCAGTTCTTC.